The subject of this entry is one TCR beta chain. The antigen is not known. Deep was the level used in running the assay. Authors' methods: Because ImmunoSEQ provided only junction sequences with no quality scores, the filtering differed. Only in-frame clones appear in the TCRdb table, and some are missing; sequencing was by immunoSEQ multiplex PCR. V, J and clone size derive from that table, while D and trimming were established from the DNA sequence. This sample has some 2 million clones; about 95% occur once, and the top ten carry 0.85% to 1.3%. Only CD45RO-negative cells positively selected for CCR7 counted as naive CD8 cells, so terminally differentiated effector memory CD45RA+ cells were excluded. These data belong to a study of shared clonotypes between healthy human individuals. General study results and limits: The expectation was that sequencing depth would affect clonotype sharing among donors.

The CDR3 covers 15 residues. Germline V gene data show CDR1 as SGDLS and CDR2 as YYNGEE. V lost 4 bases and J lost 6; bases outside the gene matches: 12. Specimen: naive CD8+ T cells sorted from blood. The sequence was obtained from a young man in good health. The rearrangement uses TRBV9 and TRBJ2-7; 8 positions agree with TRBD2. CDR3 sequence reads: CASSLTSGLLSEQYF. CDR3 in DNA: TGTGCCAGCAGCTTAACTAGCGGCCTCCTCTCCGAGCAGTACTTC.